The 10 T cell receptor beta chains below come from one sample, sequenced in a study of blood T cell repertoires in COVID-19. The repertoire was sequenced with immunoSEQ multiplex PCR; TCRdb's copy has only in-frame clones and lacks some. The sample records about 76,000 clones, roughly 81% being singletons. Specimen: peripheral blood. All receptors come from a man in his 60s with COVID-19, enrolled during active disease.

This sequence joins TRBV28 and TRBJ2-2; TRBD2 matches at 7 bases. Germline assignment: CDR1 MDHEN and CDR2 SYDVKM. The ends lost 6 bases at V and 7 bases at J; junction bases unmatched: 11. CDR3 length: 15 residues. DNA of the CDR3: TGTGCCAGCAGCCCATGGGCAGGGACTATCGGGGAGCTGTTTTTT. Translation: CASSPWAGTIGELFF.

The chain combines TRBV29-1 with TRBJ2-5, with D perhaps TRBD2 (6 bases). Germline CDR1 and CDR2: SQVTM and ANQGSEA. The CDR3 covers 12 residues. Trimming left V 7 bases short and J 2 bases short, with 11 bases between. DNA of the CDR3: TGCAGCGGGGGACGGGGGCAAGAGACCCAGTACTTC. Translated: CSGGRGQETQYF.

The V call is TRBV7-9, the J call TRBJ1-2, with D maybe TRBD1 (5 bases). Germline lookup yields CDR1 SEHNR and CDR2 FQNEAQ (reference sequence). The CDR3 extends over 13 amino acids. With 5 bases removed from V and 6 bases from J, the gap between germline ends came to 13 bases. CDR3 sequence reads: CASSRPAGNGYTF. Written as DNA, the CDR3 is TGTGCCAGCAGCCGCCCGGCAGGGAATGGCTACACCTTC.

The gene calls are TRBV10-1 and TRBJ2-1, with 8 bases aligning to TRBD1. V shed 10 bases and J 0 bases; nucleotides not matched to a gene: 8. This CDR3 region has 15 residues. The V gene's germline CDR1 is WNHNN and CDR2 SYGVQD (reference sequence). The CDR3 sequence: CATSDGTGSYNEQFF. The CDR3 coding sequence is TGCGCCACCTCCGACGGGACAGGCTCCTACAATGAGCAGTTCTTC.

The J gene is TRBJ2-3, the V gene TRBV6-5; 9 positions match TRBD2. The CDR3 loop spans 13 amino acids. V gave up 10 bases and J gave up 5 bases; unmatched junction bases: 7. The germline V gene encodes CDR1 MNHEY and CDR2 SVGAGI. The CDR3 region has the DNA TGTGCCATGGGCGGGGGGGCAGTAGATACGCAGTATTTT. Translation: CAMGGGAVDTQYF.

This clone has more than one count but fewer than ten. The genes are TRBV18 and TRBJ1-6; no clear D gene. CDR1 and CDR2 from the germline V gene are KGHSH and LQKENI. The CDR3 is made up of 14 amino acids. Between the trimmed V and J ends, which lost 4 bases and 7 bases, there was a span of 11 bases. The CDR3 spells CASSRGERNSPLHF. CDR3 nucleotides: TGTGCCAGCTCACGCGGGGAAAGGAATTCACCCCTCCACTTT.

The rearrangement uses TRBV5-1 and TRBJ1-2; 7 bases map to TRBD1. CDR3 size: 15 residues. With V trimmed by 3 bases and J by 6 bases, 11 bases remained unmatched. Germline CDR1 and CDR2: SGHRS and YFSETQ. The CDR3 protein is CASSSIKGASDGYTF. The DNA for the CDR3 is TGCGCCAGCAGCTCGATAAAGGGGGCTTCAGATGGCTACACCTTC.

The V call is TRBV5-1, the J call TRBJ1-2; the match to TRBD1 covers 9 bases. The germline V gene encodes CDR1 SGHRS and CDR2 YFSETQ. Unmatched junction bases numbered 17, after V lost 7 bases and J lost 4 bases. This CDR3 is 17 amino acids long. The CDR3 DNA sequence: TGCGCCAGCTCGCCGGGACAGGGCCCTCTAATTCCCTATGGCTACACCTTC. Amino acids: CASSPGQGPLIPYGYTF.

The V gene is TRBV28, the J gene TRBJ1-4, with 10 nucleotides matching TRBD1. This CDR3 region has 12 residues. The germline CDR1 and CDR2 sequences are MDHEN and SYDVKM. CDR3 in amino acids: CALRDRGEKLFF. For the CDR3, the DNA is TGTGCACTCCGGGACAGGGGTGAAAAACTGTTTTTT.

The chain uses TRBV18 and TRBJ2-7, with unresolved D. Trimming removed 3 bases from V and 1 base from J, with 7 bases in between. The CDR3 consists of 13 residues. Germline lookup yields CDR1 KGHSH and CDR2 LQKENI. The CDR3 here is CASSPSISYEQYF. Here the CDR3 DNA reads TGTGCCAGCTCACCTAGCATTTCCTACGAGCAGTACTTC.